The 30 T cell receptor beta chains reported below all come from one sample, sequenced in a study of T cell clones after liver transplantation. Produced via immunoSEQ multiplex PCR; TCRdb's table is partial and in-frame only. The table has over 60,000 clones, 80% seen once; the top ten hold roughly 0.54%. The sequencing used CD4+ T cells from blood, collected before liver transplant. Receptors originate from a human donor who received a liver transplant.

This chain connects TRBV5-1 to TRBJ1-4; D gene ambiguous. V lost 0 bases and J 0 bases, leaving 6 bases between the germline ends. CDR3 length equals 15 residues. Germline-derived CDR1 and CDR2 are SGHRS and YFSETQ. CDR3: CASSLGGATNEKLFF. Written as DNA, the CDR3 is TGCGCCAGCAGCTTGGGCGGTGCAACTAATGAAAAACTGTTTTTT.

This clone was seen only a few times. The genes are TRBV9 and TRBJ2-7; 10 bases agree with TRBD2. CDR3 size: 16 residues. Trimming cost V 4 bases and J 2 bases; bases outside gene matches: 9. Germline CDR1 SGDLS, CDR2 YYNGEE. CDR3 amino acids: CASSPHGTSATYEQYF. The CDR3 DNA reads TGTGCCAGCAGCCCCCACGGGACTAGCGCGACCTACGAGCAGTACTTC.

The genes are TRBV28 and TRBJ1-4, with D unresolved. V shed 1 base and J shed 0 bases, with 12 bases lying between them. CDR3 length: 17 amino acids. Germline V lookup: CDR1 MDHEN, CDR2 SYDVKM. The CDR3 DNA reads as TGTGCCAGCAGTTTATATAACTACGAAGCAACTAATGAAAAACTGTTTTTT. Its protein is CASSLYNYEATNEKLFF.

The chain recombines TRBV5-4 with TRBJ2-7; 7 bases agree with TRBD1. V gave up 0 bases and J gave up 4 bases; unmatched junction bases: 7. From germline, CDR1 is SGHNT and CDR2 YYREEE (reference sequence). CDR3 length: 15 amino acids. This CDR3 is CASSLAGRGPYEQYF. In DNA, the CDR3 is TGTGCCAGCAGCTTGGCTGGTAGGGGGCCTTACGAGCAGTACTTC.

The V and J genes are TRBV9 and TRBJ2-1; D is perhaps TRBD1 (6 bases). Germline values: CDR1 SGDLS, CDR2 YYNGEE. Deletions cut 0 bases from V and 2 bases from J, with 9 bases between. This CDR3 has 15 amino acids. In DNA, the CDR3 is TGTGCCAGCAGCGTAGCAGGGGACCCCTACAATGAGCAGTTCTTC. Its protein product is CASSVAGDPYNEQFF.

This clone was observed once. This rearrangement joins TRBV7-2 to TRBJ2-5; TRBD1 agrees at 11 bases. The CDR3 loop spans 15 amino acids. The V gene's germline CDR1 is SGHTA and CDR2 FQGNSA. The ends lost 3 bases at V and 5 bases at J; junction bases unmatched: 5. CDR3 DNA sequence: TGTGCCAGCAGCTTTTCCCGGACAGGGGGCGAGACCCAGTACTTC. Its translation is CASSFSRTGGETQYF.

The chain has TRBV19 and TRBJ1-5; tentative D call: TRBD1 (5 bases). Trimming stripped 5 bases from V and 3 bases from J, with 17 bases between. This CDR3 has 16 residues. Germline-derived CDR1 and CDR2 are LNHDA and SQIVND (reference sequence). CDR3 loop: CASSPPGQGHNQPQHF. The CDR3 DNA reads as TGTGCCAGTAGTCCCCCGGGGCAGGGCCACAATCAGCCCCAGCATTTT.

The chain combines TRBV19 with TRBJ1-1, with 7 bases fitting TRBD1. There are 13 residues in the CDR3. The V gene end was trimmed by 5 bases and the J gene end by 11 bases; junction bases not matched to a gene: 11. Germline CDR1 and CDR2: LNHDA and SQIVND (reference sequence). CDR3 amino acids: CASSGEGARRAFF. The CDR3 DNA follows: TGTGCCAGTAGTGGGGAGGGGGCGCGTCGGGCTTTCTTT.

This chain joins TRBV5-1 and TRBJ2-7; unclear D gene. Germline CDR1 SGHRS, CDR2 YFSETQ. This CDR3 region has 12 residues. V was trimmed by 0 bases and J by 5 bases, leaving 6 bases between them. CDR3 nucleotides: TGCGCCAGCAGCTTGGTAGGAAACGAGCAGTACTTC. Translation: CASSLVGNEQYF.

The chain combines TRBV7-9 with TRBJ2-1; a possible D gene is TRBD1 (6 bases). Deletions cut 5 bases from V and 5 bases from J, with 13 bases between. The CDR3 spans 14 residues. Germline V gene lookup returns CDR1 SEHNR and CDR2 FQNEAQ (reference sequence). DNA of the CDR3: TGTGCCAGCAGCCTGGACAGTTTCGACAATGAGCAGTTCTTC. It yields the protein CASSLDSFDNEQFF.

The genes are TRBV15 and TRBJ2-7; D uncertain. Germline loops: CDR1 LNHNV, CDR2 YYDKDF (reference sequence). The germline V and J ends were trimmed by 0 bases and 8 bases, with 8 bases remaining between them. The CDR3 sequence is 12 residues long. The DNA for the CDR3 is TGTGCCACCAGCAGAGATTCTGGAAAGCAGTACTTC. It encodes CATSRDSGKQYF.

The chain joins TRBV27 to TRBJ2-7, with D unclear. This CDR3 contains 13 residues. The ends were cut back, 3 bases at V and 7 bases at J, with 13 bases in the middle. Germline CDR1 MNHEY, CDR2 SMNVEV (reference sequence). As DNA, the CDR3 is TGTGCCAGCAGTTTCTATACCTTACGGGAGCAGTACTTC. The encoded protein is CASSFYTLREQYF.

Ten or more counts support this clone. Here the CDR3 reads CASHSLWGQGSEQYF. The CDR3 nucleotides are TGTGCCAGCCATTCTCTCTGGGGGCAGGGAAGCGAGCAGTACTTC. The V gene is TRBV7-9, the J gene TRBJ2-7; D perhaps matches TRBD1 (6 bases). Germline V gene sequence: CDR1 SEHNR, CDR2 FQNEAQ (reference sequence). V lost 8 bases and J lost 6, with 23 bases in between. The length of the CDR3 is 15 residues.

This clone was observed a single time. The chain employs TRBV21-1 and TRBJ1-1. TRBV21-1 is assigned pseudogene status. CDR3 length equals 14 residues. The DNA for the CDR3 is TGTGCCAGCAGAGGAGACACCAAGAACACTGAAGCTTTCTTT. Protein: CASRGDTKNTEAFF.

The chain recombines TRBV30 with TRBJ2-3; TRBD2 matches 9 bases. Germline assignment: CDR1 GTSNPN and CDR2 SVGIG (reference sequence). Trimming removed 1 base from V and 9 bases from J; junction bases left unmatched: 5. The CDR3 spans 13 residues. CDR3 DNA: TGTGCCTGGAGTGGGCTAGCGGGAAGCACGCAGTATTTT. Translation gives CAWSGLAGSTQYF.

The rearrangement uses TRBV14 and TRBJ2-2, with D unclear. Trimming cost V 5 bases and J 4 bases, with 14 bases left between them. CDR1 and CDR2 from the germline V gene are SGHDN and FVKESK. The CDR3 length is 15 residues. As DNA, the CDR3 is TGTGCCAGCAGCAGGGTGGGCGGAACCACCGGGGAGCTGTTTTTT. Residues: CASSRVGGTTGELFF.

Only a few counts were recorded for this clone. The CDR3 DNA follows: TGTGCCAGCAGTTACTCAGGACAGGGGGACAATCAGCCCCAGCATTTT. Translating gives CASSYSGQGDNQPQHF. The chain combines TRBV6-6 with TRBJ1-5, with TRBD1 identical over 10 bases. The V segment lost 0 bases and the J segment 3 bases; nucleotides outside the gene matches: 2. The CDR3 totals 16 residues. Germline loops: CDR1 MNHNY, CDR2 SVGAGI (reference sequence).

The chain links TRBV7-9 to TRBJ2-2; either TRBD1 or TRBD2 may supply D (5 bases each). The length of the CDR3 is 14 residues. The germline V gene encodes CDR1 SEHNR and CDR2 FQNEAQ (reference sequence). Trimming shortened V by 3 bases and J by 6 bases, and 11 bases separated the two germline ends. The CDR3 sequence: CASSLAGSAGELFF. CDR3 coding DNA: TGTGCCAGCAGCTTGGCAGGGAGTGCCGGGGAGCTGTTTTTT.

This chain joins TRBV4-3 and TRBJ2-5; D call uncertain. The CDR3 loop spans 15 amino acids. CDR1 and CDR2 from the germline V gene are LGHNA and YSLEER. Deletions cut 3 bases from V and 2 bases from J, with 13 bases between. In DNA form, the CDR3 reads TGCGCCAGCAGCCATCGAGGCGCCGGGCAAGAGACCCAGTACTTC. This gives the protein CASSHRGAGQETQYF.

This chain joins TRBV5-1 and TRBJ2-1, with D possibly being TRBD1 (5 bases). The V end was cut by 4 bases, the J end by 8 bases, with 16 bases between. The germline CDR1 and CDR2 sequences are SGHRS and YFSETQ. The CDR3 is made up of 14 amino acids. The CDR3 reads CASSQGAGADEQFF. The DNA for the CDR3 is TGCGCCAGCAGCCAAGGGGCTGGCGCGGATGAGCAGTTCTTC.

The genes are TRBV7-9 and TRBJ1-4, with TRBD1 matching over 8 bases. Germline CDR1 SEHNR, CDR2 FQNEAQ (reference sequence). The CDR3 is 14 amino acids. The ends lost 4 bases at V and 3 bases at J; junction bases unmatched: 1. The CDR3 DNA is TGTGCCAGCAGCTCACAGGGGGCTAATGAAAAACTGTTTTTT. Translated, it gives CASSSQGANEKLFF.

In DNA, the CDR3 is TGTGCTAGTGGTCCCGACAGGGGGGTGGGGACCCAGTACTTC. Translation gives CASGPDRGVGTQYF. The chain combines TRBV12-5 with TRBJ2-5; 9 positions agree with TRBD1. V dropped 5 bases and J dropped 7; count of bases not matched to a gene: 8. Germline V CDR1 and CDR2: LGHNT, FRNRAP. This CDR3 comprises 14 residues. The variable domain in full, with the rest retrieved from reference TRBV12-5 and TRBJ2-5, is DARVTQTPRHKVTEMGQEVTMRCQPILGHNTVFWYRQTMMQGLELLAYFRNRAPLDDSGMPKDRFSAEMPDATLATLKIQPSEPRDSAVYFCASGPDRGVGTQYFGPGTRLLVL.

The chain carries TRBV7-2 and TRBJ2-5, with D perhaps given as TRBD1 or TRBD2 (5 bases each). The V end was cut by 5 bases, the J end by 7 bases, with 20 bases between. CDR1 and CDR2 from the germline V gene are SGHTA and FQGNSA. The length of the CDR3 is 15 residues. CDR3 region: CASSPDGTLRVTQYF. DNA for the CDR3: TGTGCCAGCAGCCCAGACGGGACCCTCCGGGTGACCCAGTACTTC. The variable domain in full, with the rest retrieved from reference TRBV7-2 and TRBJ2-5, is GAGVSQSPSNKVTEKGKDVELRCDPISGHTALYWYRQSLGQGLEFLIYFQGNSAPDKSGLPSDRFSAERTGGSVSTLTIQRTQQEDSAVYLCASSPDGTLRVTQYFGPGTRLLVL.

The chain employs TRBV27 and TRBJ1-1; D possibly corresponds to TRBD1 (5 bases). Trimming pared 5 bases from V and 0 bases from J, leaving 10 bases between. This CDR3 comprises 14 residues. From germline, CDR1 is MNHEY and CDR2 SMNVEV (reference sequence). As DNA, the CDR3 is TGTGCCAGCAGTCCACAGGCGGTGAACACTGAAGCTTTCTTT. Translation gives CASSPQAVNTEAFF.

This clone was seen once. CDR3 coding DNA: TGTGCCAGCAGCGACGGCCAAGAGACCCAGTACTTC. Translating it yields CASSDGQETQYF. J is TRBJ2-5 and V is TRBV5-8; the D is unclear. The germline gives CDR1 SGHTS, CDR2 YDEGEE. The CDR3 length is 12 residues. V was trimmed by 4 bases and J by 1 base, leaving 5 bases between them.

A single count supports this clone. The DNA for the CDR3 is TGTGCCAGCAGCCCCGAGACAGCGAACACTGAAGCTTTCTTT. It translates to CASSPETANTEAFF. The chain has TRBV7-8 and TRBJ1-1; the D gene is possibly TRBD1 (5 bases). Trimming shortened V by 5 bases and J by 1 base, and 11 bases separated the two germline ends. The CDR3 is 14 amino acids. Germline V gene data show CDR1 as SGHVS and CDR2 as FQNEAQ.

A note on this clone: Other nucleotide sequences in the sample specify the same CDR3. The V gene is TRBV6-5, the J gene TRBJ1-4; tentative D call: TRBD1 (5 bases). CDR1 and CDR2 from the germline V gene are MNHEY and SVGAGI. Trimming removed 2 bases from V and 7 bases from J, with 17 bases in between. The CDR3 loop spans 16 amino acids. The CDR3 region is CASSYNPARAGEKLFF. The CDR3 DNA reads TGTGCCAGCAGTTACAACCCCGCCAGGGCGGGTGAAAAACTGTTTTTT.

The chain has TRBV28 and TRBJ2-2; a possible D gene is TRBD1 (5 bases). Looked up from germline, CDR1 is MDHEN and CDR2 is SYDVKM. The germline V and J ends were trimmed by 0 bases and 0 bases, with 11 bases remaining between them. The CDR3 has 17 residues. Written as DNA, the CDR3 is TGTGCCAGCAGTTTATGGATTGGGGCCGCGAACACCGGGGAGCTGTTTTTT. The encoded protein is CASSLWIGAANTGELFF.

This clone was found a few times. Here the CDR3 reads CASSFVSSTDTQYF. The CDR3 region has the DNA TGTGCCAGCAGCTTCGTTTCTAGCACAGATACGCAGTATTTT. This sequence joins TRBV7-2 and TRBJ2-3; D unclear. Germline loops: CDR1 SGHTA, CDR2 FQGNSA. V was shortened by 3 bases and J by 0 bases, with 7 bases between the two germline ends. This CDR3 is 14 amino acids long. Complete variable domain (other parts from reference TRBV7-2 and TRBJ2-3): GAGVSQSPSNKVTEKGKDVELRCDPISGHTALYWYRQSLGQGLEFLIYFQGNSAPDKSGLPSDRFSAERTGGSVSTLTIQRTQQEDSAVYLCASSFVSSTDTQYFGPGTRLTVL.

The chain joins TRBV5-1 to TRBJ2-7; 7 nucleotides line up with TRBD2. CDR1 and CDR2 (germline): SGHRS, YFSETQ. With V trimmed by 4 bases and J by 0 bases, 10 bases remained unmatched. The CDR3 spans 16 residues. The CDR3 region is CASSPGGLPDSYEQYF. In nucleotides, the CDR3 is TGCGCCAGCAGCCCCGGGGGACTACCGGACTCCTACGAGCAGTACTTC. Variable domain in full (rest from reference TRBV5-1 and TRBJ2-7): KAGVTQTPRYLIKTRGQQVTLSCSPISGHRSVSWYQQTPGQGLQFLFEYFSETQRNKGNFPGRFSGRQFSNSRSEMNVSTLELGDSALYLCASSPGGLPDSYEQYFGPGTRLTVT.